Sequencing of this T cell receptor beta chain was carried out in a study of blood T cell repertoires in COVID-19. Overall study: The origin of the acute and convalescent COVID-19 samples was the United States, Italy and Spain.

Assay used: immunoSEQ multiplex PCR; TCRdb lists only in-frame clones, some missing. Altogether about 160,000 clones are present, 90% to 95% being singletons, with the ten largest covering approximately 4.6%. The CDR3 sequence is 20 residues long. CDR1 and CDR2 (germline): KGHSH, LQKENI. J gave up 0 bases and V 5 bases, and 15 bases lay outside the gene matches. The specimen sequenced was peripheral blood. This clonotype was obtained from a woman aged 45-65 years with acute or convalescent COVID-19. The chain has TRBV18 and TRBJ2-1, with 11 bases identical to TRBD2. The chain's CDR3 is CASSSTVAGGPESSYNEQFF. CDR3 in DNA: TGTGCCAGCTCATCAACTGTAGCGGGAGGGCCCGAGAGCTCCTACAATGAGCAGTTCTTC.